This T cell receptor (beta chain) comes out of a study of prognosis after radiotherapy for stage I lung cancer. As for the study in general: No patient was treated with concurrent therapy while undergoing stereotactic body radiotherapy.

Genomic DNA was subjected to two-round multiplex PCR for amplification of TCR beta CDR3. Amplification during the initial PCR round employed primers specific to each TRBV and TRBJ gene. TCRdb passed the multiplex PCR reads through MiXCR, listing each CDR3 protein once. The table shows roughly 11,000 distinct CDR3 sequences, with 30% to 40% occurring only once. This clonotype was detected ten times or more. Sequences were derived from PBMCs, sampled before or after stereotactic body radiation therapy (not recorded which). This receptor was taken from a donor over 45 with non-small cell lung cancer.

This chain's CDR3 is CASSERQGNQPQHF. The DNA of the CDR3 is TGTGCCAGCAGCGAGCGACAGGGTAATCAGCCCCAGCATTTT. The chain carries TRBV6-1 and TRBJ1-5, with 7 bases fitting TRBD1. This CDR3 is built from 14 residues. Germline assignment: CDR1 MNHNS and CDR2 SASEGT. J lost 4 bases, V lost 6 bases, and 6 bases had no gene match.